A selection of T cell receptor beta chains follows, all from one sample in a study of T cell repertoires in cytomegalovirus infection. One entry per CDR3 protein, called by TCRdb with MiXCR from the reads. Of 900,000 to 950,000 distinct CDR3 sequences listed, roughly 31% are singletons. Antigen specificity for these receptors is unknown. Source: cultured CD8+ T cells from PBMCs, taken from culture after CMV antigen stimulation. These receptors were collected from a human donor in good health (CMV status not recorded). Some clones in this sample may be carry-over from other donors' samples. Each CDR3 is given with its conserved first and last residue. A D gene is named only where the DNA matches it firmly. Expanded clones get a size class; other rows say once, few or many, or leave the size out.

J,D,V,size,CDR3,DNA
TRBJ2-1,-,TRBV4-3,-,CASSQDPVGDNEQFF,TGCGCCAGCAGCCAAGATCCGGTCGGGGACAATGAGCAGTTCTTC
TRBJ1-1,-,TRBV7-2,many,CASSPPGGWPEAFF,TGTGCCAGCAGCCCGCCGGGGGGGTGGCCTGAAGCTTTCTTT
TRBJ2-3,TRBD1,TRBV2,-,CASSFGTGGFLTDTQYF,TGTGCCAGCAGCTTCGGGACAGGGGGCTTCCTGACAGATACGCAGTATTTT
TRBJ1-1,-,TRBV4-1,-,CASSTLGRMVKAFF,TGCGCCAGCTCTACCCTCGGGCGGATGGTCAAAGCTTTCTTT
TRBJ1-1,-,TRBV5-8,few,CASSLMASGNTEAFF,TGTGCCAGCAGCTTGATGGCAAGTGGGAACACTGAAGCTTTCTTT
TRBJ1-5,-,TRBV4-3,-,CASSQGMGEQHF,TGCGCCAGCAGCCAAGGGATGGGAGAACAGCATTTT
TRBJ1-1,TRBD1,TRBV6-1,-,CASSQGASTEAFF,TGTGCCAGCAGCCAGGGGGCCAGCACTGAAGCTTTCTTT
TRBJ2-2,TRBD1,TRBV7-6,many,CASSFPRFGQVNTGELFF,TGTGCCAGCAGCTTTCCAAGATTTGGACAGGTGAACACCGGGGAGCTGTTTTTT
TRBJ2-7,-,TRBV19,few,CASSIGPTGTYPYEQYF,TGTGCCAGTAGTATCGGGCCGACAGGAACCTACCCCTACGAGCAGTACTTC
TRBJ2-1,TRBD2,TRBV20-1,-,CSARGVTKRGYNEQFF,TGCAGTGCTAGAGGAGTGACTAAGCGGGGGTACAATGAGCAGTTCTTC
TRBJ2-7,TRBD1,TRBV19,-,CASSQTGASYEQYF,TGTGCCAGTAGTCAGACAGGGGCTTCCTACGAGCAGTACTTC
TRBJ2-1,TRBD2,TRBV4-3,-,CASSQEGLAGAPSYNEQFF,TGCGCCAGCAGCCAAGAGGGACTAGCGGGGGCCCCCTCCTACAATGAGCAGTTCTTC
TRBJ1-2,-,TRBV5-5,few,CASTLRSQVQANYGYTF,TGTGCCAGCACCCTCAGGAGTCAGGTCCAAGCTAACTATGGCTACACCTTC
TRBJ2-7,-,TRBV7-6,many,CASSLQGEQYF,TGTGCCAGCAGCTTACAGGGCGAGCAGTACTTC
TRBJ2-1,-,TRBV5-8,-,CASSSPGGSPYNEQFF,TGTGCCAGCAGCTCACCTGGGGGCTCCCCCTACAATGAGCAGTTCTTC
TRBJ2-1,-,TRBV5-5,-,CASSPFQGHNEQFF,TGTGCCAGCAGCCCCTTTCAGGGGCACAATGAGCAGTTCTTC
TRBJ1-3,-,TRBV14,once,CASSRGTLGNTIYF,TGTGCCAGCAGCCGGGGGACACTTGGAAACACCATATATTTT
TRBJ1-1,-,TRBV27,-,CASKTIGGILNTEAFF,TGTGCCAGCAAGACAATTGGGGGGATTTTGAACACTGAAGCTTTCTTT
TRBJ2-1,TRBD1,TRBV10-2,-,CASSLTGDREQFF,TGCGCCAGCAGTCTGACAGGGGACAGGGAGCAGTTCTTC
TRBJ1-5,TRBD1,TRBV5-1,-,CATKPGTGDQPQHF,TGCGCCACCAAACCCGGGACAGGGGATCAGCCCCAGCATTTT
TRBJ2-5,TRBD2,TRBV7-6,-,CASSFQRGTQETQYF,TGTGCCAGCAGCTTTCAGCGGGGGACACAAGAGACCCAGTACTTC
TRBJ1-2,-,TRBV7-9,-,CASSLEKGEPRGYTF,TGTGCCAGCAGCTTGGAAAAGGGGGAGCCAAGGGGCTACACCTTC
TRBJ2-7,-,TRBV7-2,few,CASSLGGASSRQYF,TGTGCCAGCAGCTTAGGCGGGGCCTCTTCTAGGCAGTACTTC
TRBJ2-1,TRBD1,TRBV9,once,CASSVAGQLYNEQFF,TGTGCCAGCAGCGTAGCGGGACAGCTATACAATGAGCAGTTCTTC
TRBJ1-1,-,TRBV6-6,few,CASSYTFSRGNTEAFF,TGTGCCAGCAGTTACACATTTTCCAGGGGGAACACTGAAGCTTTCTTT
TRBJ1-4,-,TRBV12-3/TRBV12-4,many,CASSWSNGEKLFF,TGTGCCAGCAGTTGGAGTAATGGTGAAAAACTGTTTTTT
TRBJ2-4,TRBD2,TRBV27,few,CASRGGGKNIQYF,TGTGCCAGCAGGGGCGGGGGGAAAAACATTCAGTACTTC